Listed below are T cell receptor beta chains from one sample, sequenced in a study of T cell repertoires in cytomegalovirus infection. TCRdb itself ran the reads through MiXCR, one entry per CDR3 protein. The sample records 200,000 to 300,000 distinct CDR3 sequences, approximately 13% being singletons. The sequenced sample was PBMCs. These receptors all stem from a human donor in good health (CMV status not recorded). Some clones in this sample may be carry-over from other donors' samples. CDR3s include the opening cysteine and the closing phenylalanine or tryptophan. The order of the fields is V gene, D gene, CDR3 length, clone size, J gene, CDR3 protein, CDR3 DNA. A D gene is named only where the DNA matches it firmly. Some rows mark clone size as missing; the rest say once, few, many or name a class of expanded clone.

V: TRBV7-2; D: .; length: 15; size: many; J: TRBJ1-1; CDR3: CASSTPGGVNTEAFF; DNA: TGTGCCAGCAGCACCCCTGGGGGAGTGAACACTGAAGCTTTCTTT
V: TRBV7-2; D: .; length: 14; size: many; J: TRBJ2-7; CDR3: CASSPGAPSYEQYF; DNA: TGTGCCAGCAGCCCCGGGGCCCCCTCCTACGAGCAGTACTTC
V: TRBV6-6; D: .; length: 13; size: .; J: TRBJ2-3; CDR3: CASIRDLTDTQYF; DNA: TGTGCCAGCATCAGGGACCTCACAGATACGCAGTATTTT
V: TRBV4-3; D: .; length: 16; size: .; J: TRBJ1-4; CDR3: CASSQERGYANEKLFF; DNA: TGCGCCAGCAGCCAAGAGCGGGGGTACGCTAATGAAAAACTGTTTTTT
V: TRBV20-1; D: .; length: 14; size: once; J: TRBJ1-1; CDR3: CSARDFRGNTEAFF; DNA: TGCAGTGCTAGAGATTTTCGGGGTAACACTGAAGCTTTCTTT
V: TRBV7-8; D: .; length: 14; size: many; J: TRBJ1-2; CDR3: CASSLVDLGSGYTF; DNA: TGTGCCAGCAGCTTAGTAGACTTAGGAAGTGGCTACACCTTC
V: TRBV20-1; D: TRBD1; length: 18; size: .; J: TRBJ1-1; CDR3: CSARPGHRQGNLGTEAFF; DNA: TGCAGTGCTAGACCAGGACACCGACAGGGAAATTTAGGCACTGAAGCTTTCTTT
V: TRBV28; D: .; length: 15; size: few; J: TRBJ1-5; CDR3: CASSLGGLGHQPQHF; DNA: TGTGCCAGCAGTCTGGGGGGACTGGGACATCAGCCCCAGCATTTT
V: TRBV7-2; D: .; length: 15; size: many; J: TRBJ2-5; CDR3: CASSLAGLSQETQYF; DNA: TGTGCCAGCAGCTTAGCGGGACTGTCACAAGAGACCCAGTACTTC
V: TRBV19; D: .; length: 14; size: many; J: TRBJ1-5; CDR3: CASSIDRRTGLQHF; DNA: TGTGCCAGTAGTATAGATAGGCGCACCGGTCTCCAGCATTTT
V: TRBV7-4; D: .; length: 16; size: many; J: TRBJ1-5; CDR3: CASSCYVHEGNQPQHF; DNA: TGTGCCAGCAGCTGCTACGTTCACGAGGGGAATCAGCCCCAGCATTTT
V: TRBV7-9; D: .; length: 17; size: many; J: TRBJ1-1; CDR3: CASSHGRVNLQNTEAFF; DNA: TGTGCCAGCAGCCACGGCAGGGTTAACCTACAGAACACTGAAGCTTTCTTT
V: TRBV20-1; D: TRBD1; length: 15; size: many; J: TRBJ2-7; CDR3: CSASRDRDGGYEQYF; DNA: TGCAGTGCTTCCCGGGACAGGGACGGCGGCTACGAGCAGTACTTC
V: TRBV12-3/TRBV12-4; D: .; length: 13; size: many; J: TRBJ1-4; CDR3: CASRSGRSEKLFF; DNA: TGTGCCAGCAGGAGTGGAAGATCTGAAAAACTGTTTTTT
V: TRBV7-2; D: TRBD1; length: 15; size: many; J: TRBJ2-1; CDR3: CASSASRTGINEQFF; DNA: TGTGCCAGCAGCGCAAGCCGGACAGGGATCAATGAGCAGTTCTTC